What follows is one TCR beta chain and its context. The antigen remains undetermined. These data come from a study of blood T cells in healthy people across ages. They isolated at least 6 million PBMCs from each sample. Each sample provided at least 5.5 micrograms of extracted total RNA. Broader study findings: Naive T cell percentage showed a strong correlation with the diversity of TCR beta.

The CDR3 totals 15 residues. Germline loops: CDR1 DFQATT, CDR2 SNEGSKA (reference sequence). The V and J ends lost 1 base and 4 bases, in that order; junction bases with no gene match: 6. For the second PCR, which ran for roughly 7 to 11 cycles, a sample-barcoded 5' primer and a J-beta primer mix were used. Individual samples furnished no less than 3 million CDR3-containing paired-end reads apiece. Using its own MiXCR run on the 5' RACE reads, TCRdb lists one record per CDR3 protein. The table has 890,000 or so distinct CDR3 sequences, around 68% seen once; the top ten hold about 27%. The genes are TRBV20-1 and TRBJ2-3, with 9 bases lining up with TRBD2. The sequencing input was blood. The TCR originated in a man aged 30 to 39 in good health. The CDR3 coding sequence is TGCAGTGCTAGAGTTGCGGGGGGGCCGGCAGATACGCAGTATTTT. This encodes CSARVAGGPADTQYF.